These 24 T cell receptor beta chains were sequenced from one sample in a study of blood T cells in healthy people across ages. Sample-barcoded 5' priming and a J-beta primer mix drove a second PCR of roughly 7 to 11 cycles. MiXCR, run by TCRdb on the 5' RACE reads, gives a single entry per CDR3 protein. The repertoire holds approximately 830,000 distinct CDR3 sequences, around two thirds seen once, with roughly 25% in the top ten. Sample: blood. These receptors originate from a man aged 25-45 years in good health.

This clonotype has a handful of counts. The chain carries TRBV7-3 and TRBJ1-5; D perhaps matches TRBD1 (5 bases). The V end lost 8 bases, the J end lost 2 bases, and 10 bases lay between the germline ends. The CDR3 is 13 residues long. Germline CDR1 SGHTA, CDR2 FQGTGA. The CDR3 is CASATGRNQPQHF. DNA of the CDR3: TGTGCCAGCGCCACAGGCCGCAATCAGCCCCAGCATTTT.

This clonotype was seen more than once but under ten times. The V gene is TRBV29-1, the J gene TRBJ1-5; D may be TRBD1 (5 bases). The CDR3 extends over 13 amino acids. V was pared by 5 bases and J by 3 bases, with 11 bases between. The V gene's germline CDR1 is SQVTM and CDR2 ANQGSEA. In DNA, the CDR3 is TGCAGCGTTACAGGACTGAACAATCAGCCCCAGCATTTT. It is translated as CSVTGLNNQPQHF. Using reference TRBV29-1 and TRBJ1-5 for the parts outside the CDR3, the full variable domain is SAVISQKPSRDICQRGTSLTIQCQVDSQVTMMFWYRQQPGQSLTLIATANQGSEATYESGFVIDKFPISRPNLTFSTLTVSNMSPEDSSIYLCSVTGLNNQPQHFGDGTRLSIL.

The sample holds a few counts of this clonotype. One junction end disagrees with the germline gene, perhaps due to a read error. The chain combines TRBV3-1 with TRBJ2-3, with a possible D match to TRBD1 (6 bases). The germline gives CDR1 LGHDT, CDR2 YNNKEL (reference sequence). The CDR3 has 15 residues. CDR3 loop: CASSQESRGTDTQYF. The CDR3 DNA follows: TGTGCCAGCAGCCAAGAATCCAGGGGCACGGATACGCAGTATTTT.

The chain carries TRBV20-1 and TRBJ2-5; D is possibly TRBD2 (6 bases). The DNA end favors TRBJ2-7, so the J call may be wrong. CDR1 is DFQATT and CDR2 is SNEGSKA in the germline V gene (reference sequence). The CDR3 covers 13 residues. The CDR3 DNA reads TGCAGTGCTACGCGGGAACTAGGGCACGAGCAGTACTTC. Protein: CSATRELGHEQYF.

CDR3 residues: CASSLIGGPTSYNEQFF. The CDR3 DNA follows: TGTGCCAGCAGCCTTATCGGGGGCCCCACTTCCTACAATGAGCAGTTCTTC. The chain links TRBV7-9 to TRBJ2-1; D is possibly TRBD1 or TRBD2 (6 bases each). The V gene's germline CDR1 is SEHNR and CDR2 FQNEAQ (reference sequence). The CDR3 contains 17 residues. V was pared by 5 bases and J by 1 base, with 18 bases between.

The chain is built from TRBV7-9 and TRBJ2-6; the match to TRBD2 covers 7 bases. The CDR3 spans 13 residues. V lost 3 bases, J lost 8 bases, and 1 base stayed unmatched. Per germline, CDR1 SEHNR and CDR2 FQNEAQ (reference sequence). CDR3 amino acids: CASSLGTTNVLTF. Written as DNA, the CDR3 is TGTGCCAGCAGCTTGGGGACTACCAACGTCCTGACTTTC. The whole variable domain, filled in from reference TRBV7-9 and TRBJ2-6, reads DTGVSQNPRHKITKRGQNVTFRCDPISEHNRLYWYRQTLGQGPEFLTYFQNEAQLEKSRLLSDRFSAERPKGSFSTLEIQRTEQGDSAMYLCASSLGTTNVLTFGAGSRLTVL.

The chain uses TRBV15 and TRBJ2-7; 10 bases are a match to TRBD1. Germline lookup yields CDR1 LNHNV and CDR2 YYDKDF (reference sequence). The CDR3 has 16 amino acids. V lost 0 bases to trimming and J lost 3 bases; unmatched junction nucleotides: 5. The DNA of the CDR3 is TGTGCCACCAGCAGAGATCGGGACAGGGGCGTCTACGAGCAGTACTTC. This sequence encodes CATSRDRDRGVYEQYF.

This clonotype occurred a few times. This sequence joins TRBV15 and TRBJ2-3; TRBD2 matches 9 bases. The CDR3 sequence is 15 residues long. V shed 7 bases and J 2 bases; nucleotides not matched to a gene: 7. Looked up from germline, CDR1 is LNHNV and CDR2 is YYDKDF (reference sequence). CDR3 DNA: TGTGCCACCACCCAGACTAGCGGACTCACAGATACGCAGTATTTT. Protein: CATTQTSGLTDTQYF.

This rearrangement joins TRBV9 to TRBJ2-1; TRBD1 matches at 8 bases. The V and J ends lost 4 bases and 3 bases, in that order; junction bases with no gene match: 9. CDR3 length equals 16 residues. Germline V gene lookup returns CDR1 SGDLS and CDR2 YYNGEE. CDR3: CASSPGQGLHYNEQFF. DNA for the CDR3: TGTGCCAGCAGCCCAGGACAGGGTTTGCACTACAATGAGCAGTTCTTC.

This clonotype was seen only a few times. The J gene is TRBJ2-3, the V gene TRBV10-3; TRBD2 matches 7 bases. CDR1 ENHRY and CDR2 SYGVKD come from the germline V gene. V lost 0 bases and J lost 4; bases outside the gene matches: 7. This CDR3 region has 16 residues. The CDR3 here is CAISESAGEGADTQYF. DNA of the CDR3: TGTGCCATCAGTGAGTCGGCGGGGGAAGGCGCAGATACGCAGTATTTT.

The CDR3 reads CASSRGFVAYNEQFF. CDR3 nucleotide sequence: TGTGCCAGTAGCAGGGGGTTTGTTGCCTACAATGAGCAGTTCTTC. The rearrangement joins TRBV27 to TRBJ2-1; 7 bases are shared with TRBD1. Germline V gene sequence: CDR1 MNHEY, CDR2 SMNVEV (reference sequence). The CDR3 has 15 residues. Trimming at V came to 9 bases and at J to 2 bases, leaving 10 bases not matched to a gene.

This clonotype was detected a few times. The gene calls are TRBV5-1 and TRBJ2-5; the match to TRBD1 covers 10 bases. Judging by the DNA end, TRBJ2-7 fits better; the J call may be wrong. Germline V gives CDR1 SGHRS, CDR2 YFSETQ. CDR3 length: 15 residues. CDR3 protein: CASSLLDRGSYEQYF. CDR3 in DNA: TGCGCCAGCAGCTTGTTGGACAGGGGGAGTTACGAGCAGTACTTC.

DNA for the CDR3: TGTGCCAGCAGTTACCCTAGCGGGGTAGCCAAAAACATTCAGTACTTC. As protein: CASSYPSGVAKNIQYF. V usage is TRBV6-6 and J usage is TRBJ2-4, with TRBD2 identical over 9 bases. CDR3 size: 16 residues. The junction had 2 bases not matched to a gene; V was cut back by 2 bases and J by 0 bases. CDR1 is MNHNY, CDR2 SVGAGI, per germline (reference sequence).

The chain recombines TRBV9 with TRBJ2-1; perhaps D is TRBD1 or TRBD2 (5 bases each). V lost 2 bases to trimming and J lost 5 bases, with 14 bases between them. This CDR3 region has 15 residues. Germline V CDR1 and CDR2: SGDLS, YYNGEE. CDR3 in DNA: TGTGCCAGCAGCGTGTTTTGGGGGATTGACAATGAGCAGTTCTTC. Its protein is CASSVFWGIDNEQFF.

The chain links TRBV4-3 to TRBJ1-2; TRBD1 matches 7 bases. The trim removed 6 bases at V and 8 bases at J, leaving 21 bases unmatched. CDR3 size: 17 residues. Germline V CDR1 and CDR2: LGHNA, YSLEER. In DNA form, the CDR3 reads TGCGCCAGCAGTCCTCAAAGCGACAGGGTTCGTTTGGTCGGCTACACCTTC. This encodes CASSPQSDRVRLVGYTF.

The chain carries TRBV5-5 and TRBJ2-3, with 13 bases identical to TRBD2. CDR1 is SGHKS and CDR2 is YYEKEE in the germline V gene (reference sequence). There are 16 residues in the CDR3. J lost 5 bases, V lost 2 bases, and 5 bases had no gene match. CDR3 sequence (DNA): TGTGCCAGCAGCTTAACTAGCGGGGGGGCCAGAGATACGCAGTATTTT. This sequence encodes CASSLTSGGARDTQYF.

The chain's CDR3 is CAWSVKGLGDYTF. As DNA, the CDR3 is TGTGCCTGGAGTGTAAAGGGACTCGGGGACTACACCTTC. The rearrangement uses TRBV30 and TRBJ1-2; possibly TRBD1 for D (5 bases). The V end was cut by 0 bases, the J end by 10 bases, with 15 bases between. In germline, CDR1 is GTSNPN, CDR2 SVGIG (reference sequence). The CDR3 has 13 amino acids. The variable domain in full, completed from reference TRBV30 and TRBJ1-2, reads SQTIHQWPATLVQPVGSPLSLECTVEGTSNPNLYWYRQAAGRGLQLLFYSVGIGQISSEVPQNLSASRPQDRQFILSSKKLLLSDSGFYLCAWSVKGLGDYTFGSGTRLTVV.

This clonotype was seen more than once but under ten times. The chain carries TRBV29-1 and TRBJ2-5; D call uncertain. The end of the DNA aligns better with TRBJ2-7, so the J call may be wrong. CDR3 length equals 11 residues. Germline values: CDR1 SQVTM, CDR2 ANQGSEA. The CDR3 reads CSVVGTYEQYF. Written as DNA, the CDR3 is TGCAGCGTTGTCGGTACCTACGAGCAGTACTTC.

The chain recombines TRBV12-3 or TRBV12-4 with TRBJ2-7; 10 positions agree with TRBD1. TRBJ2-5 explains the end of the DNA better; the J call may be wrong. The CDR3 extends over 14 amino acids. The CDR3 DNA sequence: TGTGCCAGCAGCTATGACAGGGGGCGGGAGACCCAGTACTTC. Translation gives CASSYDRGRETQYF.

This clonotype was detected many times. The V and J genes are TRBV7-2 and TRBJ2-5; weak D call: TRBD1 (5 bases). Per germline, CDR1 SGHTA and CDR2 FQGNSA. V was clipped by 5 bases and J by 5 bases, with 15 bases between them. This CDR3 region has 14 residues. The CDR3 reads CASSLHMGQETQYF. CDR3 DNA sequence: TGTGCCAGCAGCCTCCATATGGGGCAGGAGACCCAGTACTTC.

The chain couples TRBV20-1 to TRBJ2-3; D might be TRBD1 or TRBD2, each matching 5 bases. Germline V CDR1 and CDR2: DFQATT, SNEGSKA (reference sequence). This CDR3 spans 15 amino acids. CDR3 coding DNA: TGCTCCCAGCCTTCCGGGGCCTATGTCCCAGATACGCAGTATTTT. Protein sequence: CSQPSGAYVPDTQYF.

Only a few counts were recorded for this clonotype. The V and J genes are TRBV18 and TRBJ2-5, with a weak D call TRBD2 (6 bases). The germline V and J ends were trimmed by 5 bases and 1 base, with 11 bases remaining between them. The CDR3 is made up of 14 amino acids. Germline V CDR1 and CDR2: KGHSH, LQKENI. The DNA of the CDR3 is TGTGCCAGCTCAACGTTTAGCGGCCAAGAGACCCAGTACTTC. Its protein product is CASSTFSGQETQYF.

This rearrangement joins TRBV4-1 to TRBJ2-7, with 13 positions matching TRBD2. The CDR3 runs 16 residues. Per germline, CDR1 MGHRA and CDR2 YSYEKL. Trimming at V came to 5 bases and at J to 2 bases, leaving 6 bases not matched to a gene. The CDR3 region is CASSSRLAGGTYEQYF. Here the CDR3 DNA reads TGCGCCAGCAGCTCCAGACTAGCGGGGGGCACCTACGAGCAGTACTTC.

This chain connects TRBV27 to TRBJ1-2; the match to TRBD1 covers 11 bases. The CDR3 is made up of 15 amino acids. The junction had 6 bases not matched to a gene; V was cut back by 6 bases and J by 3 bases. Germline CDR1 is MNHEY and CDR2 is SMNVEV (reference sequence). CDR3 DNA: TGTGCCAGCAGGGGGACAGGGGGGTTTCACTATGGCTACACCTTC. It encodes CASRGTGGFHYGYTF.